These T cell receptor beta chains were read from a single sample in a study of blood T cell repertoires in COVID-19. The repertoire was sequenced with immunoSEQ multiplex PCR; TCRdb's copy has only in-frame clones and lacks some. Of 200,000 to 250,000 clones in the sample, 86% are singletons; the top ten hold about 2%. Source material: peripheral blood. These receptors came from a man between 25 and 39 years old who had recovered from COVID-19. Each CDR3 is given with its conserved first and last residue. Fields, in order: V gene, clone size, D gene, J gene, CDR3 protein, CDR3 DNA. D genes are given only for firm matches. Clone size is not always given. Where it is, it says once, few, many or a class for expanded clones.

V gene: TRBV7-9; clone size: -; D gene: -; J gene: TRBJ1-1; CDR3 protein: CASSLGSGSRENTEAFF; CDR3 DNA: TGTGCCAGCAGCTTAGGGTCGGGGAGCCGGGAGAACACTGAAGCTTTCTTT
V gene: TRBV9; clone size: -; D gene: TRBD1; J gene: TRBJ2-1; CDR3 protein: CASSVERQGYNEQFF; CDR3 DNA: TGTGCCAGCAGCGTAGAGAGACAGGGGTACAATGAGCAGTTCTTC
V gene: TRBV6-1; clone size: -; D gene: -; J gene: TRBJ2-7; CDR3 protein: CASSDVRVSSYEQYF; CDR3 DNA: TGTGCCAGCAGTGACGTCAGGGTTAGCTCCTACGAGCAGTACTTC
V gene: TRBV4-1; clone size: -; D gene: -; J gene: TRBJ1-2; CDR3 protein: CASSPRGPGYGYTF; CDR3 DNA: TGCGCCAGCAGCCCCAGGGGACCGGGCTATGGCTACACCTTC
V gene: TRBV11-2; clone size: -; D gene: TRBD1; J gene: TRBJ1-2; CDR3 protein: CASSATGGNPNLPRGYTF; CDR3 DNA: TGTGCCAGCAGCGCGACAGGGGGAAACCCAAACCTACCTCGAGGCTACACCTTC
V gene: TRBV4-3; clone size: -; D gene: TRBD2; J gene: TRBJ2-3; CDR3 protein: CASSQDTVGLAGGPPRTQYF; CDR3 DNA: TGCGCCAGCAGCCAAGATACGGTGGGACTAGCGGGGGGCCCCCCTCGTACGCAGTATTTT
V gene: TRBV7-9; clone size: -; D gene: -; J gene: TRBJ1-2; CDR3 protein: CASSLPPNEGYTF; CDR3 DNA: TGTGCCAGCAGCTTACCCCCAAATGAGGGCTACACCTTC
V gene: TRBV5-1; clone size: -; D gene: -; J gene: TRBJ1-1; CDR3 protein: CASSKQGLTDTEAFF; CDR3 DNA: TGCGCCAGCAGCAAACAGGGTCTTACGGACACTGAAGCTTTCTTT
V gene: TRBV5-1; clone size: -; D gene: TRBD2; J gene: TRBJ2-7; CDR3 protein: CASSRSSGGSFYEQYF; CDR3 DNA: TGCGCCAGCAGCCGTTCTAGCGGGGGTTCCTTCTACGAGCAGTACTTC
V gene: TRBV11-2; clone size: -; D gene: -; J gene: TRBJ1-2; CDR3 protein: CASSGSGGVGYTF; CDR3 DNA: TGTGCCAGCAGCGGGAGCGGGGGTGTCGGCTACACCTTC
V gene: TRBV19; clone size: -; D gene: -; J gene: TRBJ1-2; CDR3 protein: CASSMGGAQGYTF; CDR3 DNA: TGTGCCAGTAGTATGGGGGGGGCGCAAGGCTACACCTTC
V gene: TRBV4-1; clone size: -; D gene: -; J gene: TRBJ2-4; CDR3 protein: CASSLAVPQGGVAKNIQYF; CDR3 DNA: TGCGCCAGCAGCCTAGCAGTCCCCCAGGGAGGAGTTGCCAAAAACATTCAGTACTTC
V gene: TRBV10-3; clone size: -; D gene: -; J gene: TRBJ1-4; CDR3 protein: CAISNTGATNEKLFF; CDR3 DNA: TGTGCCATCAGTAATACAGGCGCAACTAATGAAAAACTGTTTTTT
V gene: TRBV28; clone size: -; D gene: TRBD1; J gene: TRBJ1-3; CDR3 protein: CASRQQGRGNTIYF; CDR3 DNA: TGTGCCAGCAGACAACAGGGGCGCGGAAACACCATATATTTT
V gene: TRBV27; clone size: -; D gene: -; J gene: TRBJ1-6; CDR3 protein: CASSSRQSSYNSPLHF; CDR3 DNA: TGTGCCAGCAGTTCCCGACAGAGCTCCTATAATTCACCCCTCCACTTT
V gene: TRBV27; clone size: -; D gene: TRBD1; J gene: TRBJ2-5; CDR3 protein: CASSRLGQAVPETQYF; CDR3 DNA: TGTGCCAGCAGCCGACTGGGACAGGCGGTCCCAGAGACCCAGTACTTC
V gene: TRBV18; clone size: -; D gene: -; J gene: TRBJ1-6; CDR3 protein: CASSPPANSPLHF; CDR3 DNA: TGTGCCAGCTCACCACCAGCGAATTCACCCCTCCACTTT
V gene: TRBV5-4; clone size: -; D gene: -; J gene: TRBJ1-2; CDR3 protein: CASTEPGNYGYTF; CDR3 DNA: TGTGCCAGCACCGAACCAGGGAACTATGGCTACACCTTC
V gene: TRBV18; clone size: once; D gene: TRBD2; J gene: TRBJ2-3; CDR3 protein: CASSPAPGSGGAGTQYF; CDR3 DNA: TGTGCCAGCTCACCTGCCCCCGGTAGCGGGGGGGCAGGTACGCAGTATTTT
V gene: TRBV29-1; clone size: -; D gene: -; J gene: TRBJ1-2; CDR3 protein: CSVPRGAGRYGYTF; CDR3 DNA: TGCAGCGTCCCCCGGGGGGCCGGGCGGTATGGCTACACCTTC
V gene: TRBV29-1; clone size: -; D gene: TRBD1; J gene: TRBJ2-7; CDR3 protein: CSVEGTGTGAEQYF; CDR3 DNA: TGCAGCGTTGAGGGTACCGGGACAGGGGCCGAGCAGTACTTC
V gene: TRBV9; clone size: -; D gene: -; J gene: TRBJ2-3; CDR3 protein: CASSDPSGAEHTDTQYF; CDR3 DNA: TGTGCCAGCAGCGACCCCTCGGGAGCGGAACACACAGATACGCAGTATTTT